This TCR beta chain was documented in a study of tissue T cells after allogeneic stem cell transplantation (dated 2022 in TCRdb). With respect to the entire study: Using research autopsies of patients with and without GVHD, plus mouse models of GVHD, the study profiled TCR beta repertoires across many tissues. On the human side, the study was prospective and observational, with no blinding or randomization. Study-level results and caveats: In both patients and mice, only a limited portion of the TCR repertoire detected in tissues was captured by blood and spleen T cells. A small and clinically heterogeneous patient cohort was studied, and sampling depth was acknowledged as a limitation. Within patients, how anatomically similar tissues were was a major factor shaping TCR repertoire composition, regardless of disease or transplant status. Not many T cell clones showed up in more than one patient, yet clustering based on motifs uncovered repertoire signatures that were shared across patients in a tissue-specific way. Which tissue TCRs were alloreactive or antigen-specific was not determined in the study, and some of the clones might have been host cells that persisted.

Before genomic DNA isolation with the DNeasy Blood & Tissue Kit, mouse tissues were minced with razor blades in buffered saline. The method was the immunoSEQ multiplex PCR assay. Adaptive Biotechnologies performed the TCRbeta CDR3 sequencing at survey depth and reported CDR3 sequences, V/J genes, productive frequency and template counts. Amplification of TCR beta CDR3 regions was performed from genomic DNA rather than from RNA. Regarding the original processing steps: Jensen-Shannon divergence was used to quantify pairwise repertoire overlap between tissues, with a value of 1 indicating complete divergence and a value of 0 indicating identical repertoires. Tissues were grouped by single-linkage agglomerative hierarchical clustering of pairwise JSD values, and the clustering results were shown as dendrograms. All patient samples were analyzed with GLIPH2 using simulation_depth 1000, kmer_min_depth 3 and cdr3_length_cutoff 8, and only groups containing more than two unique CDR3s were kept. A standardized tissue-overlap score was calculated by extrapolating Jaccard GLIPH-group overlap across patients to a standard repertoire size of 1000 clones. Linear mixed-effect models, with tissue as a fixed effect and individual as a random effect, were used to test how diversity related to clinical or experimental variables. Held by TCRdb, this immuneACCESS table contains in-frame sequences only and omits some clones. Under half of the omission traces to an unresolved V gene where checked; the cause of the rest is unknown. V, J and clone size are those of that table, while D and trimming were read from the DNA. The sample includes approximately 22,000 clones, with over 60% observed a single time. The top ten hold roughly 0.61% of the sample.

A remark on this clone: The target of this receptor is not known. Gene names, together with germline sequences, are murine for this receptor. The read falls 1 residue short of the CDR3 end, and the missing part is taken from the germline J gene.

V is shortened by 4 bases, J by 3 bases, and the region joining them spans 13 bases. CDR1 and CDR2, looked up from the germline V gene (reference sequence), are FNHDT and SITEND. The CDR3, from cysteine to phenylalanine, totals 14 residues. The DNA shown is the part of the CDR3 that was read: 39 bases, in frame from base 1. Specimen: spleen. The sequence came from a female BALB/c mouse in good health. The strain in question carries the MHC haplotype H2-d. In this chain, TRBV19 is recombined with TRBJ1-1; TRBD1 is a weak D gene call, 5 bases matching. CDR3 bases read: TGTGCCAGCAGTCCCGCAGGGAGGGACACAGAAGTCTTC. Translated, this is CASSPAGRDTEVF. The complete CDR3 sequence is CASSPAGRDTEVFF.